This section outlines one T cell receptor beta chain sequence together with its context. Its antigen is currently not known. Per-nucleotide qualities are absent, and no much larger clonotype sits a single base away. The sample is drawn from a study of cytomegalovirus exposure and HLA in healthy donors (dated by TCRdb to 2016 to 2017). Broadly, across the study: An earlier analysis of approximately 640 of the donors reported more than 250 Gb of sequence data and around 120 million unique TCR beta sequences from 190 million or so T cells. An early release covering about 600 HLA-typed donors comprised about 290 gigabases of sequencing data and 85 million or so unique TCR sequences. The genetic ancestry cluster associated with self-reported Caucasian donors included about 84% of the 350 to 500 genotyped donors. The study was designed to test whether signatures of past pathogen exposure could be identified by cataloging public T cell receptors. The T cell repertoires of 550 to 850 subjects were profiled by immunosequencing and related to cytomegalovirus serostatus. A separate validation cohort of roughly 130 different subjects was used in addition to the approximately 610-subject first cohort. The study combined high-throughput TCR immunosequencing, statistical association of individual TCRs with disease status, and machine learning to predict cytomegalovirus infection status. In a later analysis, previously published TCR beta repertoires from several hundred donors were re-analyzed and high-resolution HLA genotyping was added so that TCR occurrence patterns could be studied. The later analysis used no new phenotypic data to find candidate immune exposures, relying instead on TCR beta sequences and their occurrence across donors. To decide whether each TCR beta V gene segment behaved as functional or pseudogenic, an earlier analysis of some 600 of the donors relied on high-throughput TCR beta sequencing. Donor age, sex, ethnicity and CMV serostatus were compiled alongside the repertoire data. In a later genetic analysis, genome-wide SNP genotypes for about 65% of the roughly 670 donors were used, and that subset was treated as a discovery cohort. Every discovery cohort repertoire had been produced on one sequencing platform. HLA typing covered class I and class II loci at four-digit resolution. Typing coverage varied by locus: roughly 629-630 donors for A, B, C, DRB1 and DQB1; about 520 for DQA1; around 610 for DPA1; more than 450 for DPB1. Roughly five DR-DQ haplotypes were handled as single units for association and clustering because linkage in the cohort was strong. Among 300 to 500 genotyped donors of the cohort, an average of roughly 230,000 unique TCR beta nucleotide sequences was sequenced per donor, of which about 19% were non-productive.

The CDR3 sequence holds 15 residues, the cysteine and phenylalanine included. Only the CDR3 region is kept as DNA, spanning 45 bases read in frame from base 1. Looking up the germline V gene yields CDR1 SNHLY and CDR2 FYNNEI. The germline ends are 11 bases apart after V is trimmed by 5 bases and J by 1 base. What the research found in general, with its limitations: Linkage disequilibrium might explain the correlated functional status among segregating V segments, but an unknown experimental factor could not be excluded. Specific HLA alleles were associated with around 18,000 TCR beta sequences at a false discovery rate of 0.05 in a later analysis. A cluster of highly shared sequence variants was judged likely to represent a technical artifact of the sequencing pipeline. In a later analysis, TCR association rates were found to vary across HLA loci, with the most associated TCRs seen for DRB1 alleles and the fewest for HLA-C alleles. In both the original and validation cohorts, the classifier was reported to diagnose cytomegalovirus status with high specificity and sensitivity. Because the 87-base-pair reads could not distinguish some IMGT-functional V segments, including TRBV6-2 and TRBV6-3, those segments were excluded. A later analysis found that HLA-associated TCR beta chains were more clonally expanded and had lower generation probabilities than equally common non-associated chains. Most TCR sequences were seen in very few donors, while some public TCRs were found in many individuals. Roughly uniform sequencing depth across donors was assumed in presence/absence analyses, although this assumption may not hold. This cohort had only TCR beta chains sequenced, and the lack of alpha or paired-chain data limited which features could be detected. An association between a missense DCLRE1C variant and V-gene and J-gene trimming of TCR beta chains was found in a later genetic analysis and replicated in an independent cohort. Because HLA typing was unavailable for some donors at each locus, only the typed subset was used in association tests. A later analysis found that most CMV-associated TCR beta chains appeared HLA-restricted, with HLA associations seemingly driven largely by CMV exposure. Assigning TCR associations to individual alleles was difficult when HLA alleles, especially DR and DQ, strongly co-occurred. A later genetic analysis reported fewer N-insertions in productive TCRs among donors in an Asian-associated ancestry cluster than the approximately 670-donor mean. The study listed 150 to 200 TCR beta chains as associated with cytomegalovirus. A further reported finding was that TCR beta sequences accurately predicted the HLA-A and HLA-B alleles for most subjects in the first cohort. Several of the top co-occurrence clusters appeared to be linked to parvovirus B19, influenza, CMV and Epstein-Barr virus, according to a later analysis. The authors suggested that the approach could potentially be generalized to other disease states and immunological phenotypes. Because counts were too low, roughly 18 rarely observed V segments, including chromosome 9 orphons, were left out of the earlier analysis of 500 to 650 of the donors. Broadly in line with IMGT annotations, most TCR beta V segments showed up in productive rearrangements about 87% or about 30% of the time in an earlier analysis of roughly 590 of the donors. The only immune exposure information available for the cohort was CMV serostatus. A few of the identified cytomegalovirus-associated TCR beta chains were confirmed in vitro to be specific for cytomegalovirus antigens.

Library generation was performed with the immunoSEQ multiplex PCR assay. For the multiplex PCR, a mixture combining 60 forward primers for TCR Vbeta segments and 13 reverse primers for TCR Jbeta segments was used. Amplification of the CDR3 region of rearranged TCR beta genes was performed with a multiplex PCR assay on genomic DNA. The Illumina HiSeq System was used to sequence the amplified TCR beta libraries as 87-base-pair reads. Per the authors' processing: A later analysis tallied tens of millions of unique TCR beta chains across the 666 repertoires, and about 12 million of those chains were shared by two or more donors. Raw reads were error-corrected and collapsed into unique sequences with a nearest-neighbor algorithm that merged closely related sequences to remove PCR and sequencing errors. CDR3 sequences were aligned to IMGT reference sequences to assign V, D and J gene segments. For a sequence to be retained, at least a six-nucleotide match to both a V gene segment and a J gene segment was required. A rearrangement counted as productive if the CDR3 had no stop codons and remained in frame with V and J, and every other rearrangement counted as non-productive. Following IMGT convention, CDR3 was defined as the stretch from the second conserved V-encoded cysteine up to the conserved J-encoded phenylalanine. Sequences without an unambiguous match to a single V gene segment were excluded from the earlier analysis of 587 of the donors. In an earlier analysis of approximately 500 of the donors, a V segment was called functional when productive rearrangements were above 56.7%, and segregating when the standard deviation between donors exceeded 5%. To diagnose cytomegalovirus status from the catalog of TCR beta chain sequences, a statistical classification framework was built. V and J gene assignment, in a later analysis, came from comparing TCR nucleotide sequences with IMGT/GENE-DB human TR gene sequences. Using the TCRdist pipeline, a later analysis assigned CDR3 sequences along with most-parsimonious VDJ recombination scenarios. In a later analysis, each TCR beta chain was defined by its CDR3 amino acid sequence together with its V-gene family, and reads without a unique V-gene family were excluded. To address suspected cross-contamination and a sequencing artifact, a later analysis removed over 500 highly shared, low-generation-probability nucleotide sequences. In a later analysis, a clonal expansion index for each public chain was calculated from normalized within-repertoire ranks of inferred template counts. Generation probabilities in a later analysis came from a VDJ recombination model fitted to out-of-frame rearrangements, and those results were checked against IGoR. In a later analysis, hypergeometric tests were used to score TCR-TCR, TCR-HLA and TCR-CMV co-occurrence, with a repertoire-size bias correction applied to TCR pairs. To estimate false discovery rates, a later analysis permuted the HLA or CMV assignments 20 times. In a later analysis, co-occurring TCRs were grouped with DBSCAN, and TCRdist sequence similarity was added when clustering was performed within HLA-allele-positive subsets. Repertoires with fewer than 30,000 or more than 120,000 public chains were left out of co-occurrence clustering, as were four to six repertoires with anomalous nucleotide sharing. Imported from immuneACCESS, the table was reduced by TCRdb to in-frame sequences with V and J called. These copies leave out some clones; in studies compared against another copy, an unresolved V gene accounts for under half, and the cause of the remainder is not known. Clone size and the V and J calls come from that table; the DNA yielded D and trimming. In this sample the table shows around 150,000 clones, 60% to 80% of which occur a single time. 1.4% of the sample is taken by the ten largest.

The cohort comprised hundreds of healthy bone marrow donors. Cohort members were all nominally healthy when sampled, although unrecorded immune exposures were likely present. The donor tested CMV seronegative, placing the donor among the approximately 360 seronegative members of the cohort. Each donor provided a peripheral blood sample, and peripheral blood mononuclear cells were used for TCR beta sequencing. Genomic DNA extraction from the blood cell samples was performed with the Qiagen DNeasy Blood Extraction Kit. Rearrangement joined TRBV2 to TRBJ2-2; D gene: possibly TRBD1, on 6 matching bases. The specimen was PBMCs. The clonotype was recovered from a woman aged 25 to 39 in good health and CMV-seronegative. At the DNA level, the sequence is TGTGCCAGCAGTCAGGGGATTCTGAACACCGGGGAGCTGTTTTTT. Translation gives CASSQGILNTGELFF.